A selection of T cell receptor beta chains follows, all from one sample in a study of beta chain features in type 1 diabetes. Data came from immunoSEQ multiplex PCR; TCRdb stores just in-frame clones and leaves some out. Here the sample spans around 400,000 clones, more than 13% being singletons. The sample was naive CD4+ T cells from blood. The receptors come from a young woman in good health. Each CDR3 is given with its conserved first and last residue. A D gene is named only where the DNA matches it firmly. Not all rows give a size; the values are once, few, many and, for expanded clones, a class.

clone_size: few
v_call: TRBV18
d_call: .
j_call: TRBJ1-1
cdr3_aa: CASSPTGTYMNTEAFF
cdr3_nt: TGTGCCAGCTCACCCACAGGGACATATATGAACACTGAAGCTTTCTTT

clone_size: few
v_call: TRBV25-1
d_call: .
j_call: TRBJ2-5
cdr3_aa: CASSVVYQETQYF
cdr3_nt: TGTGCCAGCAGTGTAGTCTACCAAGAGACCCAGTACTTC

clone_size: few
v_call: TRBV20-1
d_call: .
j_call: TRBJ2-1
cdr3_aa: CSARDHHEQFF
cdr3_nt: TGCAGTGCTAGAGATCATCATGAGCAGTTCTTC

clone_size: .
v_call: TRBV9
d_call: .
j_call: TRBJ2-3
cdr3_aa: CASSVGASDSSTDTQYF
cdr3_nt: TGTGCCAGCAGCGTAGGGGCTAGCGATTCTAGCACAGATACGCAGTATTTT

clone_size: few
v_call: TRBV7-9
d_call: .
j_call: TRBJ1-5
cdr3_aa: CASSPIDRPQHF
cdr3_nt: TGTGCCAGCAGCCCTATTGATCGGCCCCAGCATTTT

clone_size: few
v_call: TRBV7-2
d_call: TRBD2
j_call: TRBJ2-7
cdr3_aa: CASSVGTSGVYF
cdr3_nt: TGTGCCAGCAGCGTCGGGACTAGCGGGGTGTACTTC

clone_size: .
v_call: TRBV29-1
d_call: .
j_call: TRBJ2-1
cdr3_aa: CSVSSRQYSYNEQFF
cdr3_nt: TGCAGCGTTTCTTCGCGACAGTATTCCTACAATGAGCAGTTCTTC

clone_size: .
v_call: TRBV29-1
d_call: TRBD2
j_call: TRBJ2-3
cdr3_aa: CSVERTSGGGFADTQYF
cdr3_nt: TGCAGCGTTGAACGGACTAGCGGAGGGGGGTTTGCAGATACGCAGTATTTT

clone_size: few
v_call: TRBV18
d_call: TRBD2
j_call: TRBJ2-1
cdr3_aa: CASSWGLAYNEQFF
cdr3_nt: TGTGCCAGCTCATGGGGACTAGCATACAATGAGCAGTTCTTC

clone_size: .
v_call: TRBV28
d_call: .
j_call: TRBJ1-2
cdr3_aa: CASSFAAVYGYTF
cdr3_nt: TGTGCCAGCAGTTTTGCGGCAGTCTATGGCTACACCTTC

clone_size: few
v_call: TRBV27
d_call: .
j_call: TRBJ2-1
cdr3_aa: CASSLNRGFVDNEQFF
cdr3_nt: TGTGCCAGCAGTTTAAATCGGGGGTTTGTCGACAATGAGCAGTTCTTC

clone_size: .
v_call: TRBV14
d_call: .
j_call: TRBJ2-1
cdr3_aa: CASSQVLVSEQFF
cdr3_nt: TGTGCCAGCAGCCAAGTTTTAGTTTCTGAGCAGTTCTTC